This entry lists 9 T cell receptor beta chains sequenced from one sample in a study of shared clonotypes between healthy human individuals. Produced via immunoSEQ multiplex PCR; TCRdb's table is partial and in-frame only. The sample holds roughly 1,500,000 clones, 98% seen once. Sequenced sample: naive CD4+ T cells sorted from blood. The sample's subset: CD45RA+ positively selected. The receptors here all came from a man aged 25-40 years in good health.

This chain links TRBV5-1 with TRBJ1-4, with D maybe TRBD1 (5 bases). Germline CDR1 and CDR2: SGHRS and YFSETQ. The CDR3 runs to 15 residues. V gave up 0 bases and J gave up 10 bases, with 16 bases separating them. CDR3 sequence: CASSLDTGNGGKLFF. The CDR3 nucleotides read TGCGCCAGCAGCTTGGACACGGGTAACGGGGGAAAACTGTTTTTT.

The DNA for the CDR3 is TGTGCCACCCTGACAGGCCCCGGTGAAAACATTCAGTACTTC. Residues: CATLTGPGENIQYF. This sequence joins TRBV28 and TRBJ2-4, with D possibly being TRBD1 (6 bases). The CDR3 has 14 residues. CDR1 is MDHEN, CDR2 SYDVKM, per germline. Trimming pared 10 bases from V and 5 bases from J, leaving 18 bases between.

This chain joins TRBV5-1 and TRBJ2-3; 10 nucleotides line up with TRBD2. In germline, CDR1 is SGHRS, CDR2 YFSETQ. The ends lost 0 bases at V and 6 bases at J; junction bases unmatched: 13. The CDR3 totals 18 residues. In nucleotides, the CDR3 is TGCGCCAGCAGCTTGGCGCTAGCGGGAGTTGCGCTGGGCGATACGCAGTATTTT. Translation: CASSLALAGVALGDTQYF.

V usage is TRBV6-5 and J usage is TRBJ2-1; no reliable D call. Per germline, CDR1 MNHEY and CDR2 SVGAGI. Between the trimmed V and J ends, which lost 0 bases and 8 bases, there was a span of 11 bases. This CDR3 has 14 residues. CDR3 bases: TGTGCCAGCAGTTACTCCCGGGTTTCCGATGAGCAGTTCTTC. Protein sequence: CASSYSRVSDEQFF.

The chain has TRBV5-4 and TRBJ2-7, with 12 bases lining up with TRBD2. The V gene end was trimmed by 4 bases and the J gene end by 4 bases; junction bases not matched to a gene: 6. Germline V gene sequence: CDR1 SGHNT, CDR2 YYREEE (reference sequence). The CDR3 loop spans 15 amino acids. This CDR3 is CASSLAGGGLYEQYF. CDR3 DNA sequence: TGTGCCAGCAGCCTAGCGGGAGGGGGGTTGTACGAGCAGTACTTC.

As DNA, the CDR3 is TGTGCCAGCAGCCAAAGGGGGGGTACCTACGAGCAGTACTTC. It yields the protein CASSQRGGTYEQYF. The rearrangement uses TRBV14 and TRBJ2-7; a weak D match, TRBD2 (7 bases). The CDR3 covers 14 residues. Trimming stripped 2 bases from V and 2 bases from J, with 10 bases between. Per germline, CDR1 SGHDN and CDR2 FVKESK.

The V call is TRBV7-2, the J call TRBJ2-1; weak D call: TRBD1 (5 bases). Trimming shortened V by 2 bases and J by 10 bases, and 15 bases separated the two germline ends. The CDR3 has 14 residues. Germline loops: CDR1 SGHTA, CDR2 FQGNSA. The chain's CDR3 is CASSLWVRAKEQFF. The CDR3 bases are TGTGCCAGCAGCTTATGGGTCAGGGCCAAAGAGCAGTTCTTC. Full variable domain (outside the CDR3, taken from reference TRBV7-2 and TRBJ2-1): GAGVSQSPSNKVTEKGKDVELRCDPISGHTALYWYRQSLGQGLEFLIYFQGNSAPDKSGLPSDRFSAERTGGSVSTLTIQRTQQEDSAVYLCASSLWVRAKEQFFGPGTRLTVL.

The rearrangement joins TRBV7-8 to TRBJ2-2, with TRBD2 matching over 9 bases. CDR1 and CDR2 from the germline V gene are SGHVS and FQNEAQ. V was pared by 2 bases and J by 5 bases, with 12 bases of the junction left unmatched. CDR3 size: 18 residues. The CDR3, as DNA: TGTGCCAGCAGCTTATCCATTGGGGCTAGCGGGGAGACCGGGGAGCTGTTTTTT. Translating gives CASSLSIGASGETGELFF.

The CDR3 DNA follows: TGTGCCAGCAGTGAAGCGTGGACAGATACGCAGTATTTT. Protein product: CASSEAWTDTQYF. The chain links TRBV6-1 to TRBJ2-3; D is unclear. The germline V gene encodes CDR1 MNHNS and CDR2 SASEGT. The V end lost 0 bases, the J end lost 3 bases, and 4 bases lay between the germline ends. The CDR3 consists of 13 residues.